These 16 T cell receptor beta chains were sequenced from one sample in a study of T cell responses to AZD1222 COVID-19 vaccine. Assay: immunoSEQ multiplex PCR; the TCRdb copy retains only in-frame clones and omits some. The table shows about 110,000 clones, with about 85% occurring only once. Material: peripheral blood, obtained 28 days after the second AZD1222 dose. The receptors originated from an adult who received the AZD1222 COVID-19 vaccine.

In nucleotides, the CDR3 is TGCGCCAGCAGCTTGGAATTCGGACAGGTTTACAATGAGCAGTTCTTC. Its translation is CASSLEFGQVYNEQFF. The rearrangement links TRBV5-1 to TRBJ2-1, with 7 bases identical to TRBD1. V lost 0 bases to trimming and J lost 4 bases; unmatched junction nucleotides: 7. Germline CDR1 SGHRS, CDR2 YFSETQ. CDR3 length: 16 amino acids.

The J gene is TRBJ1-5, the V gene TRBV9, with no clear D. V was trimmed by 4 bases and J by 2 bases, leaving 19 bases between them. This CDR3 contains 17 residues. The V gene's germline CDR1 is SGDLS and CDR2 YYNGEE. CDR3 DNA: TGTGCCAGCAGCCCAGAGACGTCAGGTGATGGCAATCAGCCCCAGCATTTT. Translation gives CASSPETSGDGNQPQHF.

This chain joins TRBV30 and TRBJ1-5; the D is unclear. The CDR3 totals 13 residues. Germline lookup yields CDR1 GTSNPN and CDR2 SVGIG (reference sequence). Trimming removed 2 bases at V and 4 bases at J, with 9 bases between. The CDR3 DNA follows: TGTGCCTGGAGTAAGGGTGGGAATCAGCCCCAGCATTTT. It is translated as CAWSKGGNQPQHF.

This clone showed up just a few times. The V gene is TRBV6-6, the J gene TRBJ1-2; 9 nucleotides match TRBD1. The J segment lost 2 bases and the V segment lost 7 bases, leaving 8 bases of the junction unmatched. The CDR3 contains 15 residues. CDR1 is MNHNY, CDR2 SVGAGI, per germline (reference sequence). The CDR3 nucleotides are TGTGCCAGCAACCCGGACAGGGGAAAGAACTATGGCTACACCTTC. Translated, it gives CASNPDRGKNYGYTF.

The chain joins TRBV6-5 to TRBJ1-3; maybe TRBD1 (6 bases). Trimming pared 6 bases from V and 0 bases from J, leaving 12 bases between. CDR1 is MNHEY, CDR2 SVGAGI, per germline. CDR3 length: 15 amino acids. In DNA, the CDR3 is TGTGCCAGCAGAGTAGGACAGAGCTCTGGAAACACCATATATTTT. It encodes CASRVGQSSGNTIYF.

This clone was detected only a few times. The chain is built from TRBV5-1 and TRBJ2-5, with 10 bases fitting TRBD1. Trimming at V came to 0 bases and at J to 5 bases, leaving 4 bases not matched to a gene. The germline V gene encodes CDR1 SGHRS and CDR2 YFSETQ. The CDR3 spans 15 residues. The CDR3 DNA sequence: TGCGCCAGCAGCTTGGATGGGGGACAGGGGGAGACCCAGTACTTC. It codes for CASSLDGGQGETQYF.

This clone was counted a few times. This chain links TRBV27 with TRBJ1-1; TRBD1 aligns across 7 bases. The germline V gene has CDR1 MNHEY and CDR2 SMNVEV (reference sequence). Trimming took 6 bases from V and 1 from J; bases not matched to a gene: 8. The length of the CDR3 is 15 residues. CDR3 nucleotide sequence: TGTGCCAGCAGGCGCGCTGGGACAGCGAACACTGAAGCTTTCTTT. Translation: CASRRAGTANTEAFF.

V is TRBV6-6 and J is TRBJ2-1; 10 positions match TRBD2. This CDR3 contains 16 residues. With 4 bases clipped from V and 2 bases from J, the junction kept 5 bases outside the gene matches. Germline-derived CDR1 and CDR2 are MNHNY and SVGAGI (reference sequence). CDR3: CASSFPLAGAYNEQFF. CDR3 bases: TGTGCCAGCAGTTTTCCGCTAGCGGGAGCCTACAATGAGCAGTTCTTC.

The J gene is TRBJ2-5, the V gene TRBV4-1; D might be TRBD2 (5 bases). Trimming left V 1 base short and J 5 bases short, with 11 bases between. The CDR3 contains 14 residues. Germline V CDR1 and CDR2: MGHRA, YSYEKL. The DNA of the CDR3 is TGCGCCAGCAGCCAAGCGGCTAGCTTGGAGACCCAGTACTTC. Encoded protein: CASSQAASLETQYF.

This sequence joins TRBV28 and TRBJ1-2; D uncertain. Germline V gives CDR1 MDHEN, CDR2 SYDVKM. There are 14 residues in the CDR3. V gave up 8 bases and J gave up 5 bases, with 18 bases separating them. The CDR3 protein is CASHVGPGEYGYTF. In DNA form, the CDR3 reads TGTGCCAGCCACGTCGGGCCCGGGGAGTATGGCTACACCTTC.

The rearrangement joins TRBV29-1 to TRBJ1-6, with TRBD1 matching over 7 bases. The ends lost 5 bases at V and 7 bases at J; junction bases unmatched: 5. This CDR3 is 13 amino acids long. Germline V gene data show CDR1 as SQVTM and CDR2 as ANQGSEA. CDR3 amino acids: CSVSRGNNSPLHF. The CDR3 DNA follows: TGCAGCGTTTCCAGGGGGAACAATTCACCCCTCCACTTT.

The chain uses TRBV27 and TRBJ1-3; 7 nucleotides line up with TRBD1. The CDR3 contains 16 residues. J gave up 3 bases and V 4 bases, and 9 bases lay outside the gene matches. Germline lookup yields CDR1 MNHEY and CDR2 SMNVEV (reference sequence). CDR3 in amino acids: CASSSLDRASGNTIYF. In nucleotides, the CDR3 is TGTGCCAGCAGTTCACTCGACAGGGCTAGTGGAAACACCATATATTTT.

The V gene is TRBV6-1, the J gene TRBJ1-6; 9 nucleotides align to TRBD1. The CDR3 is 14 amino acids. Germline V lookup: CDR1 MNHNS, CDR2 SASEGT. V shed 2 bases and J 8 bases; nucleotides not matched to a gene: 1. The CDR3 reads CASSERQGDSPLHF. In DNA form, the CDR3 reads TGTGCCAGCAGTGAAAGACAGGGGGATTCACCCCTCCACTTT.

The chain's CDR3 is CASSQGPRLSGNTIYF. For the CDR3, the DNA is TGTGCCAGCTCACAAGGGCCGCGATTATCTGGAAACACCATATATTTT. The V gene is TRBV18, the J gene TRBJ1-3; D is unresolved. Germline lookup yields CDR1 KGHSH and CDR2 LQKENI. Trimming left V 4 bases short and J 1 base short, with 14 bases between. The CDR3 spans 16 residues.

A single count supports this clone. The rearrangement joins TRBV7-3 to TRBJ2-1; TRBD2 matches at 11 bases. Trimming took 5 bases from V and 7 from J; bases not matched to a gene: 7. CDR3 length: 15 residues. Germline values: CDR1 SGHTA, CDR2 FQGTGA. CDR3: CASSVSGRGENEQFF. As DNA, the CDR3 is TGTGCCAGCAGCGTTAGCGGGAGGGGTGAGAATGAGCAGTTCTTC. The full variable domain, completed using reference TRBV7-3 and TRBJ2-1, is GAGVSQTPSNKVTEKGKYVELRCDPISGHTALYWYRQSLGQGPEFLIYFQGTGAADDSGLPNDRFFAVRPEGSVSTLKIQRTERGDSAVYLCASSVSGRGENEQFFGPGTRLTVL.

The rearrangement links TRBV7-9 to TRBJ1-2; a weak D match, TRBD1 (5 bases). Trimming stripped 8 bases from V and 4 bases from J, with 23 bases between. The germline gives CDR1 SEHNR, CDR2 FQNEAQ (reference sequence). This CDR3 comprises 16 residues. Written as DNA, the CDR3 is TGTGCCAGCCGGGGGAACACCTACAACTCCCTCTATGGCTACACCTTC. It specifies CASRGNTYNSLYGYTF. The full variable domain, its missing parts supplied by reference TRBV7-9 and TRBJ1-2, is DTGVSQNPRHKITKRGQNVTFRCDPISEHNRLYWYRQTLGQGPEFLTYFQNEAQLEKSRLLSDRFSAERPKGSFSTLEIQRTEQGDSAMYLCASRGNTYNSLYGYTFGSGTRLTVV.